These 20 T cell receptor beta chains originate from one sample sequenced in a study of patients and donors after allogeneic stem cell transplantation. TCRdb analysed the RT-PCR reads with MiXCR anew, one entry per CDR3 protein. Among approximately 1,500 distinct CDR3 sequences listed, around a fifth were seen once. Sequences were obtained from blood, either unsorted or a sorted T cell fraction (not recorded which). All receptors derive from a human donor who was either an allogeneic HSCT recipient or a stem cell or donor lymphocyte infusion donor (not recorded which). It is not recorded whose cells these are; they may come from a transplant donor.

This clonotype has a handful of counts. The chain couples TRBV5-6 to TRBJ2-7; D is perhaps TRBD1 or TRBD2 (6 bases each). The V gene's germline CDR1 is SGHDT and CDR2 YYEEEE. V lost 5 bases and J lost 7, with 16 bases in between. The CDR3 is 13 residues long. CDR3 loop: CASRLQGGDEQYF. The CDR3 DNA is TGTGCCAGCAGACTACAGGGAGGAGATGAGCAGTACTTC. Variable domain in full (rest from reference TRBV5-6 and TRBJ2-7): DAGVTQSPTHLIKTRGQQVTLRCSPKSGHDTVSWYQQALGQGPQFIFQYYEEEERQRGNFPDRFSGHQFPNYSSELNVNALLLGDSALYLCASRLQGGDEQYFGPGTRLTVT.

This clonotype is labeled as large. This sequence joins TRBV10-3 and TRBJ2-7; D may match TRBD1 or TRBD2 (5 bases each). The V end lost 4 bases, the J end lost 7 bases, and 11 bases lay between the germline ends. The germline gives CDR1 ENHRY, CDR2 SYGVKD. The CDR3 contains 12 residues. The CDR3 nucleotides read TGTGCCATCAGTGGAGGAGAGGGGGAGCAGTACTTC. This codes for CAISGGEGEQYF.

The sample holds a few counts of this clonotype. CDR3 region: CAWSQKTGGYTF. In DNA form, the CDR3 reads TGTGCCTGGAGCCAGAAAACAGGTGGCTACACCTTC. This sequence joins TRBV30 and TRBJ1-2; maybe TRBD1 (5 bases). The CDR3 extends over 12 amino acids. Trimming removed 3 bases from V and 7 bases from J, with 12 bases in between. Per the germline V gene, CDR1 is GTSNPN and CDR2 is SVGIG (reference sequence).

The rearrangement links TRBV7-6 to TRBJ2-3, with no clear D. The CDR3 contains 14 residues. Germline V gene data show CDR1 as SGHVS and CDR2 as FNYEAQ. Trimming took off 3 bases at V and 6 bases at J, with 13 bases between the two ends. The CDR3 loop reads CASSLSTYGDTQYF. The CDR3 DNA reads as TGTGCCAGCAGCTTGTCCACATACGGGGATACGCAGTATTTT.

The table lists this clonotype with a few counts. The rearrangement joins TRBV7-3 to TRBJ2-1, with D perhaps matching TRBD1 or TRBD2 (6 bases each). With 3 bases removed from V and 4 bases from J, the gap between germline ends came to 16 bases. This CDR3 contains 16 residues. The germline gives CDR1 SGHTA, CDR2 FQGTGA. The CDR3 spells CASSFRSQGGYNEQFF. The CDR3 DNA reads as TGTGCCAGCAGCTTCCGGTCACAAGGGGGGTACAATGAGCAGTTCTTC.

The chain couples TRBV7-2 to TRBJ2-1, with TRBD2 identical over 9 bases. The CDR3 is 15 residues long. The ends lost 3 bases at V and 7 bases at J; junction bases unmatched: 7. Germline lookup yields CDR1 SGHTA and CDR2 FQGNSA. CDR3 coding DNA: TGTGCCAGCAGCTTTTCTAGCGGGGATTTAAATGAGCAGTTCTTC. Its protein product is CASSFSSGDLNEQFF.

This clonotype has just a few counts. The chain employs TRBV21-1 and TRBJ2-5; the table's TRBD2 call for D was not verified on the DNA. TRBV21-1 is shown as a pseudogene. The length of the CDR3 is 16 residues. Here the CDR3 reads CASSKAEREGQETQYF. The CDR3 DNA follows: TGTGCCAGCAGCAAAGCTGAGCGGGAGGGCCAAGAGACCCAGTACTTC.

The rearrangement uses TRBV7-2 and TRBJ2-7; no reliable D call. The CDR3 is 14 residues long. CDR1 SGHTA and CDR2 FQGNSA come from the germline V gene. Trimming stripped 3 bases from V and 5 bases from J, with 14 bases between. CDR3 coding DNA: TGTGCCAGCAGCTTGATTAGCAAAGCGAACGAGCAGTACTTC. This translates into CASSLISKANEQYF.

This clonotype was detected a few times. The chain employs TRBV30 and TRBJ1-5, with TRBD1 matching over 8 bases. V dropped 2 bases and J dropped 6; count of bases not matched to a gene: 12. The CDR3 has 16 amino acids. Germline CDR1 and CDR2: GTSNPN and SVGIG (reference sequence). The CDR3 reads CAWSPKDRGERQPQHF. As DNA, the CDR3 is TGTGCCTGGAGTCCCAAAGACAGGGGAGAACGTCAGCCCCAGCATTTT.

This clonotype has just a few counts. The chain employs TRBV2 and TRBJ2-3; perhaps TRBD2 as D (6 bases). V was shortened by 2 bases and J by 4 bases, with 10 bases between the two germline ends. CDR3 size: 14 residues. Germline CDR1 reads SNHLY; CDR2 reads FYNNEI. The CDR3 loop reads CASSERDSADTQYF. DNA for the CDR3: TGTGCCAGCAGTGAAAGGGACTCCGCAGATACGCAGTATTTT.

This clonotype ranks as large. V usage is TRBV12-3 or TRBV12-4 and J usage is TRBJ2-2; no clear D gene. The CDR3 sequence is 12 residues long. V was shortened by 4 bases and J by 7 bases, with 7 bases between the two germline ends. CDR3 loop: CASSSASGELFF. The CDR3 DNA sequence: TGTGCCAGCAGTTCAGCTAGCGGGGAGCTGTTTTTT.

The chain uses TRBV7-2 and TRBJ2-3; D uncertain. V lost 5 bases to trimming and J lost 2 bases, with 11 bases between them. This CDR3 has 14 residues. Germline loops: CDR1 SGHTA, CDR2 FQGNSA. The CDR3 DNA follows: TGTGCCAGCAGCCCCCGACGGCACACAGATACGCAGTATTTT. Encoded protein: CASSPRRHTDTQYF.

A single count supports this clonotype. The chain links TRBV12-3 or TRBV12-4 to TRBJ2-5; unclear D gene. V dropped 6 bases and J dropped 0 bases, with 2 bases sitting between them. The CDR3 is 11 amino acids. The CDR3 coding sequence is TGTGCCAGCAGATACCAAGAGACCCAGTACTTC. Its protein is CASRYQETQYF.

This chain joins TRBV2 and TRBJ1-6; D remains unclear. V was shortened by 6 bases and J by 10 bases, with 13 bases between the two germline ends. The CDR3 covers 13 residues. Per the germline V gene, CDR1 is SNHLY and CDR2 is FYNNEI. CDR3 in amino acids: CASSADEGSPLHF. CDR3 nucleotide sequence: TGTGCCAGCAGCGCGGACGAGGGCTCACCCCTCCACTTT.

Only one count was recorded for this clonotype. The V call is TRBV4-2, the J call TRBJ2-4; 10 bases match TRBD2. CDR3 length equals 18 residues. Germline V gives CDR1 LGHNA, CDR2 YNFKEQ. V lost 3 bases and J lost 0; bases outside the gene matches: 8. The CDR3 bases are TGTGCCAGCAGCCAGAACCCGGGACTAGCGATAGCCAAAAACATTCAGTACTTC. Translating it yields CASSQNPGLAIAKNIQYF.

This chain links TRBV5-1 with TRBJ1-1; D unresolved. In germline, CDR1 is SGHRS, CDR2 YFSETQ. CDR3 length: 13 amino acids. With 2 bases removed from V and 5 bases from J, the gap between germline ends came to 10 bases. As DNA, the CDR3 is TGCGCCAGCAGCTTTGGCGGAGAGACTGAAGCTTTCTTT. Translating it yields CASSFGGETEAFF.

The J gene is TRBJ2-1, the V gene TRBV29-1, with 9 bases fitting TRBD2. The germline gives CDR1 SQVTM, CDR2 ANQGSEA. Trimming removed 1 base from V and 8 bases from J; junction bases left unmatched: 0. This CDR3 spans 12 amino acids. CDR3 in DNA: TGCAGCGTTGAAGTAGCGGGGGATGAGCAGTTCTTC. This gives the protein CSVEVAGDEQFF.

This chain uses TRBV18 with TRBJ2-1, with D uncertain. V was cut by 6 bases and J by 9 bases, with 12 bases left in between. Germline CDR1 KGHSH, CDR2 LQKENI. This CDR3 is built from 12 residues. The CDR3 here is CASSQLDGEQFF. CDR3 sequence (DNA): TGTGCCAGCTCCCAGCTAGACGGTGAGCAGTTCTTC.

Sample share makes this clonotype large. The chain has TRBV29-1 and TRBJ2-2, with D possibly matching TRBD2 (6 bases). Trimming took off 6 bases at V and 4 bases at J, with 12 bases between the two ends. The CDR3 spans 13 residues. The germline V gene encodes CDR1 SQVTM and CDR2 ANQGSEA. The CDR3 protein is CSVTRRATGELFF. CDR3 bases: TGCAGCGTCACACGGAGGGCCACCGGGGAGCTGTTTTTT.

This clonotype was seen a handful of times. The rearrangement joins TRBV5-1 to TRBJ2-7; D is unclear. Germline V gene data show CDR1 as SGHRS and CDR2 as YFSETQ. The CDR3 contains 13 residues. V was pared by 0 bases and J by 3 bases, with 7 bases between. The CDR3 DNA sequence: TGCGCCAGCAGCTTGGCCCCCATCTACGAGCAGTACTTC. This codes for CASSLAPIYEQYF. The whole variable domain, filled in from reference TRBV5-1 and TRBJ2-7, reads KAGVTQTPRYLIKTRGQQVTLSCSPISGHRSVSWYQQTPGQGLQFLFEYFSETQRNKGNFPGRFSGRQFSNSRSEMNVSTLELGDSALYLCASSLAPIYEQYFGPGTRLTVT.